The 19 T cell receptor beta chains given below trace back to one sample, sequenced in a study of high-grade serous ovarian cancer treatment subgroups (dated by TCRdb to the early 2020s). Tumor samples were obtained before definitive surgery or chemotherapy. Library construction relied on the immunoSEQ multiplex PCR assay. TCRdb retrieved this table from immuneACCESS and kept in-frame rearrangements only. Not all clones are present; in checked studies, unresolved V genes account for under half, and no reason is known for the remainder. The sample table holds around 4,300 clones, of which about 80% were seen once. The ten most abundant clones make up roughly 10% of the sample. Input material: tumor tissue. The receptors here all came from a human donor with high-grade serous ovarian cancer.

This chain joins TRBV30 and TRBJ2-5; 14 nucleotides agree with TRBD2. The J segment lost 4 bases and the V segment lost 0 bases, leaving 4 bases of the junction unmatched. Germline-derived CDR1 and CDR2 are GTSNPN and SVGIG (reference sequence). The CDR3 has 16 amino acids. CDR3 DNA: TGTGCCTGGAGTGTACTGACTAGCGGGGGGGGAGAGACCCAGTACTTC. It specifies CAWSVLTSGGGETQYF.

The rearrangement joins TRBV18 to TRBJ2-2; D may be TRBD2 (6 bases). From germline, CDR1 is KGHSH and CDR2 LQKENI. The CDR3 length is 17 residues. The germline V and J ends were trimmed by 1 base and 0 bases, with 12 bases remaining between them. The CDR3 loop reads CASSPRGDAANTGELFF. The CDR3 DNA sequence: TGTGCCAGCTCACCACGGGGGGACGCAGCGAACACCGGGGAGCTGTTTTTT.

The rearrangement joins TRBV7-3 to TRBJ1-2; possibly TRBD1 for D (5 bases). The CDR3 spans 15 residues. V lost 4 bases and J lost 8, with 20 bases in between. Germline V CDR1 and CDR2: SGHTA, FQGTGA. The CDR3 spells CASSSLPKGEWGYTF. The CDR3 bases are TGTGCCAGCAGCTCCCTCCCAAAAGGGGAGTGGGGCTACACCTTC.

V and J are TRBV5-1 and TRBJ2-1; 9 bases align to TRBD2. V shed 0 bases and J 7 bases; nucleotides not matched to a gene: 5. The CDR3 totals 15 residues. Germline CDR1 is SGHRS and CDR2 is YFSETQ. CDR3 amino acids: CASSLEAGGRNEQFF. The CDR3 region has the DNA TGCGCCAGCAGCTTGGAGGCGGGGGGGCGGAATGAGCAGTTCTTC.

The chain combines TRBV7-9 with TRBJ2-7; D may correspond to TRBD1 or TRBD2 (5 bases each). CDR3 length: 12 amino acids. Germline-derived CDR1 and CDR2 are SEHNR and FQNEAQ (reference sequence). The V gene lost 2 bases and the J gene lost 5 bases, with 7 bases spanning the gap. The CDR3 is CASSLLGDEQYF. CDR3 nucleotide sequence: TGTGCCAGCAGCTTATTGGGGGACGAGCAGTACTTC. Full variable domain (missing parts from reference TRBV7-9 and TRBJ2-7): DTGVSQNPRHKITKRGQNVTFRCDPISEHNRLYWYRQTLGQGPEFLTYFQNEAQLEKSRLLSDRFSAERPKGSFSTLEIQRTEQGDSAMYLCASSLLGDEQYFGPGTRLTVT.

V usage is TRBV4-3 and J usage is TRBJ2-1; possibly TRBD2 for D (6 bases). CDR3 length equals 15 residues. Trimming took 3 bases from V and 4 from J, leaving 13 bases between them. Germline-derived CDR1 and CDR2 are LGHNA and YSLEER. The CDR3 here is CASSQVLGGYNEQFF. CDR3 in DNA: TGCGCCAGCAGCCAGGTCTTGGGGGGTTACAATGAGCAGTTCTTC.

This clone was detected only once. The chain combines TRBV9 with TRBJ2-3, with D tentatively TRBD1 or TRBD2 (5 bases each). Looked up from germline, CDR1 is SGDLS and CDR2 is YYNGEE. The length of the CDR3 is 14 residues. Trimming shortened V by 2 bases and J by 0 bases, and 7 bases separated the two germline ends. The chain's CDR3 is CASSVGGSTDTQYF. The CDR3, as DNA: TGTGCCAGCAGCGTTGGGGGTAGCACAGATACGCAGTATTTT.

The rearrangement links TRBV27 to TRBJ2-2; a possible D gene is TRBD1 (6 bases). From germline, CDR1 is MNHEY and CDR2 SMNVEV (reference sequence). The CDR3 contains 14 residues. Trimming cost V 2 bases and J 6 bases, with 10 bases left between them. The CDR3 region has the DNA TGTGCCAGCAGTTTAGCAGGGGTCCCCGGGGAGCTGTTTTTT. It yields the protein CASSLAGVPGELFF.

V and J are TRBV7-2 and TRBJ2-4; 7 bases map to TRBD1. This CDR3 comprises 14 residues. Germline trimming cut 0 bases from V and 6 bases from J; bases unmatched to any gene: 2. Germline values: CDR1 SGHTA, CDR2 FQGNSA. In nucleotides, the CDR3 is TGTGCCAGCAGCTTAGCTAGGGGGCCAAACATTCAGTACTTC. Translation gives CASSLARGPNIQYF.

This sequence joins TRBV10-1 and TRBJ2-1; D perhaps matches TRBD2 (5 bases). V was clipped by 2 bases and J by 3 bases, with 8 bases between them. This CDR3 spans 14 amino acids. Germline lookup yields CDR1 WNHNN and CDR2 SYGVQD (reference sequence). This CDR3 reads CASSEAGYYNEQFF. In nucleotides, the CDR3 is TGCGCCAGCAGTGAGGCGGGCTACTACAATGAGCAGTTCTTC.

The V and J genes are TRBV7-8 and TRBJ1-2; D is unresolved. Germline assignment: CDR1 SGHVS and CDR2 FQNEAQ. The CDR3 is made up of 14 amino acids. The germline V and J ends were trimmed by 5 bases and 4 bases, with 14 bases remaining between them. In DNA form, the CDR3 reads TGTGCCAGCAGCGTTGCAGTGACTACCTATGGCTACACCTTC. Encoded protein: CASSVAVTTYGYTF.

V is TRBV9 and J is TRBJ2-1; 9 nucleotides match TRBD2. V shed 7 bases and J 4 bases; nucleotides not matched to a gene: 9. Germline CDR1 reads SGDLS; CDR2 reads YYNGEE. CDR3 length: 15 amino acids. CDR3 protein: CASGQGGGGYNEQFF. CDR3 coding DNA: TGTGCCAGCGGCCAAGGCGGGGGGGGATACAATGAGCAGTTCTTC.

This clone came up a few times. Other DNA sequences in the sample encode the same CDR3. The V call is TRBV7-9, the J call TRBJ1-5, with D tentatively TRBD1 (6 bases). The V end lost 5 bases, the J end lost 0 bases, and 11 bases lay between the germline ends. Germline loops: CDR1 SEHNR, CDR2 FQNEAQ (reference sequence). The CDR3 has 15 residues. In DNA form, the CDR3 reads TGTGCCAGCAGCCTCGGACAGATTAGCAATCAGCCCCAGCATTTT. Protein sequence: CASSLGQISNQPQHF.

V is TRBV19 and J is TRBJ2-1; the match to TRBD1 covers 8 bases. The CDR3 extends over 16 amino acids. Per germline, CDR1 LNHDA and CDR2 SQIVND (reference sequence). V shed 5 bases, J shed 0 bases, and the junction held 6 bases outside the gene matches. CDR3 DNA sequence: TGTGCCAGTAGTGGGGGACAGGCAAGCTCCTACAATGAGCAGTTCTTC. Translating it yields CASSGGQASSYNEQFF.

The chain is built from TRBV19 and TRBJ1-6; D is possibly TRBD1 (5 bases). CDR3 length equals 17 residues. V was trimmed by 6 bases and J by 0 bases, leaving 15 bases between them. CDR1 is LNHDA and CDR2 is SQIVND in the germline V gene (reference sequence). Written as DNA, the CDR3 is TGTGCCAGTAGGGTAGACAGTTCCAGCTCCTATAATTCACCCCTCCACTTT. Its translation is CASRVDSSSSYNSPLHF.

The rearrangement joins TRBV5-4 to TRBJ2-1; D remains unclear. The germline V and J ends were trimmed by 0 bases and 10 bases, with 5 bases remaining between them. Germline V gene sequence: CDR1 SGHNT, CDR2 YYREEE (reference sequence). The CDR3 totals 11 residues. DNA for the CDR3: TGTGCCAGCAGCTTGGCGAGGGAGCAGTTCTTC. The encoded protein is CASSLAREQFF.

V is TRBV27 and J is TRBJ1-3; no clear D gene. Trimming left V 5 bases short and J 5 bases short, with 13 bases between. The CDR3 is made up of 14 amino acids. CDR1 is MNHEY, CDR2 SMNVEV, per germline (reference sequence). The DNA of the CDR3 is TGTGCCAGCAGTCCAGGCGGGTACAGAAACACCATATATTTT. This codes for CASSPGGYRNTIYF.

This chain joins TRBV19 and TRBJ2-7; 10 bases agree with TRBD1. This CDR3 has 16 residues. Germline V lookup: CDR1 LNHDA, CDR2 SQIVND (reference sequence). V lost 6 bases to trimming and J lost 2 bases; unmatched junction nucleotides: 10. The CDR3: CASSMDRDRGTYEQYF. Written as DNA, the CDR3 is TGTGCCAGTAGCATGGACCGGGACAGGGGTACCTACGAGCAGTACTTC. Based on the CDR3 plus reference TRBV19 and TRBJ2-7, the full variable domain is DGGITQSPKYLFRKEGQNVTLSCEQNLNHDAMYWYRQDPGQGLRLIYYSQIVNDFQKGDIAEGYSVSREKKESFPLTVTSAQKNPTAFYLCASSMDRDRGTYEQYFGPGTRLTVT.

The chain recombines TRBV19 with TRBJ2-7; D is ambiguous. Trimming took off 5 bases at V and 3 bases at J, with 14 bases between the two ends. The CDR3 totals 14 residues. Germline V CDR1 and CDR2: LNHDA, SQIVND (reference sequence). Written as DNA, the CDR3 is TGTGCCAGTAGTTCCCTAGACGGATACTACGAGCAGTACTTC. Translation gives CASSSLDGYYEQYF.